The rows below give T cell receptor beta chains drawn from one sample of a study of T cells after yellow fever vaccination. TCRdb re-called the 5' RACE reads through MiXCR, storing one row per CDR3 protein. Among 250,000 or so distinct CDR3 sequences listed, about 7% were seen once. Sample: CD4+ T cells sorted from PBMCs, taken 15 days after the yellow fever booster vaccination. Every receptor here comes from a man younger than 45 who received the YFV17D yellow fever vaccine. Each CDR3 is given with its conserved first and last residue. D genes are given only for firm matches. The size entry is marked missing in some rows and otherwise reads once, few, many or a size class.

J gene	V gene	D gene	clone size	CDR3 protein	CDR3 DNA
TRBJ1-2	TRBV3-1	.	many	CASSHFSAAKYGYTF	TGTGCCAGCAGCCATTTTTCCGCGGCAAAATATGGCTACACCTTC
TRBJ2-1	TRBV5-1	.	many	CASSLVAEYNEQFF	TGCGCCAGCAGCTTGGTAGCGGAGTACAATGAGCAGTTCTTC
TRBJ1-1	TRBV20-1	TRBD1	.	CCANSGTGGGASEAFF	TGCTGTGCCAATTCCGGGACAGGGGGCGGAGCGTCTGAAGCTTTCTTT
TRBJ2-3	TRBV5-1	TRBD2	few	CASSLVTSGRAGTDTQYF	TGCGCCAGCAGCTTGGTCACTAGCGGGAGGGCCGGGACAGATACGCAGTATTTT
TRBJ2-7	TRBV6-1	TRBD1	many	CASKYRDRGLYEQYF	TGTGCCAGCAAATACCGGGACAGGGGGCTCTACGAGCAGTACTTC
TRBJ1-1	TRBV25-1	.	.	CASRLDRSTEAFF	TGTGCCAGCAGACTTGACAGGTCTACTGAAGCTTTCTTT
TRBJ2-1	TRBV20-1	.	few	CSALAGPYNEQFF	TGCAGTGCTCTCGCGGGACCCTACAATGAGCAGTTCTTC
TRBJ2-2	TRBV20-1	.	.	CSAHHLLAGGPSDAGELFFF	.
TRBJ2-7	TRBV29-1	TRBD1	many	CSGGTALGYEQYF	TGCAGCGGGGGGACAGCCCTAGGCTACGAGCAGTACTTC
TRBJ1-1	TRBV30	.	few	CAWSVYLGSGRPEAFF	TGTGCCTGGAGCGTATACTTGGGGTCAGGTCGGCCTGAAGCTTTCTTT
TRBJ2-5	TRBV18	TRBD2	many	CASGLAEETQYF	TGTGCCAGCGGACTAGCGGAAGAGACCCAGTACTTC
TRBJ1-2	TRBV19	.	few	CASSNDWGIHYGYTF	TGTGCCAGTAGTAACGACTGGGGGATCCACTATGGCTACACCTTC
TRBJ1-5	TRBV7-2	TRBD1	many	CASSLAPRGSQPQHF	TGTGCCAGCAGCTTAGCGCCCAGGGGGAGTCAGCCCCAGCATTTT
TRBJ2-2	TRBV5-1	TRBD1	few	CASSSSGTGARSSGELFF	TGCGCCAGCAGTTCATCCGGGACAGGGGCCCGTTCGTCCGGGGAGCTGTTTTTT
TRBJ2-1	TRBV7-2	TRBD2	many	CASTLTSGYNEQFF	TGTGCCAGCACCCTGACTAGCGGGTACAATGAGCAGTTCTTC
TRBJ2-1	TRBV5-4	.	.	CASSFRVNEQFF	TGTGCCAGCAGCTTCCGAGTCAATGAGCAGTTCTTC
TRBJ1-6	TRBV5-1	.	.	CASSDGGQTPLHF	TGCGCCAGCAGTGACGGGGGGCAGACACCCCTCCACTTT
TRBJ1-2	TRBV20-1	TRBD1	few	CSVVASGQGVGYGYTF	TGCAGTGTTGTTGCCTCGGGACAGGGGGTGGGCTATGGCTACACCTTC
TRBJ2-2	TRBV12-3/TRBV12-4	.	few	CASTHAGPLNTGELFF	TGTGCCAGCACCCACGCGGGGCCGTTAAACACCGGGGAGCTGTTTTTT
TRBJ1-1	TRBV5-1	.	.	CASRVGTEAFF	TGCGCCAGCAGGGTCGGGACTGAAGCTTTCTTT
TRBJ2-5	TRBV9	.	many	CASSPHGQETQYF	TGTGCCAGCAGCCCCCATGGCCAAGAGACCCAGTACTTC
TRBJ2-7	TRBV10-1	TRBD1	few	CASSDSGGQGSSYEQYF	TGCGCCAGCAGTGATTCAGGGGGACAGGGGAGCTCCTACGAGCAGTACTTC
TRBJ2-1	TRBV4-2	TRBD2	few	CASSQGGLAGNEQFF	TGTGCCAGCAGCCAAGGGGGACTAGCGGGCAATGAGCAGTTCTTC
TRBJ2-1	TRBV12-3/TRBV12-4	TRBD1	.	CASGRTGAYNEQFF	TGTGCCAGCGGGAGGACAGGGGCCTACAATGAGCAGTTCTTC
TRBJ1-5	TRBV3-1	.	.	CASSQTGIHQPQHF	TGTGCCAGCAGCCAAACAGGGATTCATCAGCCCCAGCATTTT
TRBJ2-2	TRBV15	.	.	CATSSRGNTGELFF	TGTGCCACCAGCAGCCGGGGGAACACCGGGGAGCTGTTTTTT
TRBJ2-2	TRBV12-3/TRBV12-4	TRBD2	few	CASSVGLAGVLIGELFF	TGTGCCAGCAGTGTGGGACTAGCGGGAGTACTTATCGGGGAGCTGTTTTTT
TRBJ2-1	TRBV5-4	.	few	CASSFYPGDEQFF	TGTGCCAGCAGCTTCTACCCCGGTGATGAGCAGTTCTTC
TRBJ2-3	TRBV5-4	.	few	CASSLAGSAADTQYF	TGTGCCAGCAGCTTGGCCGGTAGCGCGGCGGATACGCAGTATTTT
TRBJ1-5	TRBV20-1	TRBD1	few	CSASEQGVWGNQPQHF	TGCAGTGCTAGCGAACAGGGGGTTTGGGGCAATCAGCCCCAGCATTTT
TRBJ1-3	TRBV7-9	.	few	CASSLRGISGNTIYF	TGTGCCAGCAGCTTACGCGGTATCTCCGGAAACACCATATATTTT
TRBJ2-1	TRBV18	.	few	CASSLQTRNNEQFF	TGTGCCAGCTCACTACAAACTAGGAACAATGAGCAGTTCTTC
TRBJ2-7	TRBV5-4	TRBD1	many	CASSTSGTGYYEQYF	TGTGCCAGCAGCACCTCCGGGACAGGCTACTACGAGCAGTACTTC
TRBJ2-7	TRBV5-1	.	.	CASSLRAAYEQYF	TGCGCCAGCAGCTTGAGGGCCGCCTACGAGCAGTACTTC
TRBJ1-4	TRBV27	.	.	CASSSDLLLLAATNEKLFF	TGTGCCAGCAGCTCGGACCTCCTCCTTCTAGCAGCAACTAATGAAAAACTGTTTTTT